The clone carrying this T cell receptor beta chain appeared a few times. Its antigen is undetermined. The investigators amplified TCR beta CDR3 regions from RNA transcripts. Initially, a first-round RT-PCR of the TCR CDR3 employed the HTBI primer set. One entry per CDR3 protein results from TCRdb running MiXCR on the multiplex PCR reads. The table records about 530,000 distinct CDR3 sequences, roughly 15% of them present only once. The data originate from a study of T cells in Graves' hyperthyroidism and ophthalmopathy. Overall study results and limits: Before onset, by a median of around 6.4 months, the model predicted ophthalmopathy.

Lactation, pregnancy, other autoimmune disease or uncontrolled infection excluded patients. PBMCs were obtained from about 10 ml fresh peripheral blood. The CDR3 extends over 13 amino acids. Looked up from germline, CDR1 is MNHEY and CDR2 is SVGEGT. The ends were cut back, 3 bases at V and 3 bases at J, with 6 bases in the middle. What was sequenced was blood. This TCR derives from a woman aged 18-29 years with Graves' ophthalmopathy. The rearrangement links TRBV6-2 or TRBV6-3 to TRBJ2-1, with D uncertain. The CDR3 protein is CASSYFSYNEQFF. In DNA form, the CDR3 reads TGTGCCAGCAGTTATTTCAGCTACAATGAGCAGTTCTTC.